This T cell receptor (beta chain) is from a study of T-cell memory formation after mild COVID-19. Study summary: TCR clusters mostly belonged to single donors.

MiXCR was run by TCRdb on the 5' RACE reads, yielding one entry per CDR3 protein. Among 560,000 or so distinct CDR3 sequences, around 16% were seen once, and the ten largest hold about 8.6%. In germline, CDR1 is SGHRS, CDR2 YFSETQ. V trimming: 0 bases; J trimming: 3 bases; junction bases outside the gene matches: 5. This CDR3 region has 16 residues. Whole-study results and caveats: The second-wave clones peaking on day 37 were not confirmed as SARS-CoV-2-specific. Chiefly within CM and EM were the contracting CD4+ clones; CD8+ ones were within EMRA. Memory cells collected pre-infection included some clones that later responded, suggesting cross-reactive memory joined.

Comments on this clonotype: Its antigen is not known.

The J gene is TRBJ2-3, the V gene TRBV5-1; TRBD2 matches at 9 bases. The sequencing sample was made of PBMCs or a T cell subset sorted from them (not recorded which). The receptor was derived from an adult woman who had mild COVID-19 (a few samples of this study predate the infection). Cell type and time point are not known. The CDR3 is CASSLDFLAGTDTQYF. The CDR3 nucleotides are TGCGCCAGCAGCTTGGACTTTCTAGCGGGGACAGATACGCAGTATTTT. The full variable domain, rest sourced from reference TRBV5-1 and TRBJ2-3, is KAGVTQTPRYLIKTRGQQVTLSCSPISGHRSVSWYQQTPGQGLQFLFEYFSETQRNKGNFPGRFSGRQFSNSRSEMNVSTLELGDSALYLCASSLDFLAGTDTQYFGPGTRLTVL.